These T cell receptor beta chains were read from a single sample in a study of blood T cell repertoires in COVID-19. Some clones are missing from TCRdb's copy, which holds only in-frame ones; the method was immunoSEQ multiplex PCR. Of tens of thousands of clones listed, 92% are singletons. Material for sequencing was peripheral blood. The receptor set was obtained from a man over 45 with active COVID-19. CDR3s include the opening cysteine and the closing phenylalanine or tryptophan. The D gene is left open where the match is weak. A row's size may be missing; if present it is once, few, many or a size class.

v_gene	abundance	d_gene	j_gene	CDR3aa	CDR3nt
TRBV5-1	-	TRBD2	TRBJ2-1	CASSLELAGGPRDEQFF	TGCGCCAGCAGCTTGGAACTAGCGGGAGGGCCCAGGGATGAGCAGTTCTTC
TRBV5-6	-	-	TRBJ1-6	CASSLGTENSPLHF	TGTGCCAGCAGCTTGGGGACAGAAAATTCACCCCTCCACTTT
TRBV18	-	TRBD2	TRBJ2-1	CASSPGLDNEQFF	TGTGCCAGCTCACCGGGACTAGACAATGAGCAGTTCTTC
TRBV5-1	-	-	TRBJ2-1	CATPTPNTLAGEQFF	TGCGCCACCCCTACACCTAACACACTGGCGGGTGAGCAGTTCTTC
TRBV28	-	TRBD1	TRBJ2-3	CASRLLRGQGPDTQYF	TGTGCCAGCAGGCTCCTCAGGGGGCAAGGGCCAGATACGCAGTATTTT
TRBV28	-	-	TRBJ1-5	CASSLLGGFFQPQHF	TGTGCCAGCAGTTTATTAGGGGGATTCTTTCAGCCCCAGCATTTT
TRBV19	-	TRBD1	TRBJ1-5	CASSIVVDRSYHQPQHF	TGTGCCAGTAGTATAGTGGTGGACAGGAGCTACCATCAGCCCCAGCATTTT
TRBV5-5	-	-	TRBJ2-1	CASSLVGSRYNEQFF	TGTGCCAGCAGCTTGGTAGGGAGCCGGTATAATGAGCAGTTCTTC
TRBV6-5	-	-	TRBJ2-5	CASSVMGPGETQYF	TGTGCCAGCAGCGTTATGGGGCCGGGAGAGACCCAGTACTTC
TRBV10-1	-	-	TRBJ1-6	CASSEGRAHSPLHF	TGCGCCAGCAGTGAGGGCAGGGCCCATTCACCCCTCCACTTT
TRBV28	-	TRBD2	TRBJ2-2	CASSGGLAGGGELFF	TGTGCCAGCAGTGGGGGACTAGCGGGAGGCGGGGAGCTGTTTTTT
TRBV6-5	-	TRBD1	TRBJ2-7	CASRPGQHPEQYF	TGTGCCAGCAGGCCGGGACAGCACCCCGAGCAGTACTTC
TRBV27	-	-	TRBJ1-5	CASSLVSDRPIQPQHF	TGTGCCAGCAGTTTAGTTTCGGACAGACCCATTCAGCCCCAGCATTTT
TRBV12-3/TRBV12-4	-	-	TRBJ1-2	CASSLRERGYTF	TGTGCCAGCAGTTTAAGAGAACGTGGCTACACCTTC
TRBV4-2	-	-	TRBJ2-7	CASSQEEGFSYEQYF	TGTGCCAGCAGCCAAGAAGAGGGCTTCTCCTACGAGCAGTACTTC
TRBV21-1	-	-	TRBJ2-7	CASSSWAFCEQYF	TGTGCCAGCAGCTCTTGGGCCTTCTGCGAGCAGTACTTC
TRBV3-1/TRBV3-2	-	-	TRBJ2-2	CASNPEGGVTGELFF	TGTGCCAGCAACCCGGAAGGAGGGGTTACCGGTGAGCTGTTTTTT
TRBV2	-	-	TRBJ2-4	CASSEVVPGAKNIQYF	TGTGCCAGCAGTGAAGTTGTCCCCGGAGCCAAAAACATTCAGTACTTC
TRBV6-1	once	TRBD2	TRBJ2-3	CASSEISGVSTDTQYF	TGTGCCAGCAGTGAAATTAGCGGGGTTAGCACAGATACGCAGTATTTT
TRBV24-1	-	-	TRBJ1-1	CATQEAGDTEAFF	TGTGCCACCCAAGAAGCAGGGGACACTGAAGCTTTCTTT
TRBV7-8	-	-	TRBJ2-7	CASSANRASDEQYF	TGTGCCAGCAGCGCCAACAGGGCGAGCGACGAGCAGTACTTC
TRBV30	few	-	TRBJ2-7	CAWSPPQIPEQYF	TGTGCCTGGAGTCCCCCTCAGATCCCCGAGCAGTACTTC
TRBV5-5	-	TRBD1	TRBJ1-4	CASSTEGQGEEKLFF	TGTGCCAGCAGCACCGAGGGACAGGGAGAGGAAAAACTGTTTTTT
TRBV5-1	-	-	TRBJ2-3	CASSLQSTDTQYF	TGCGCCAGCAGCTTGCAATCCACAGATACGCAGTATTTT
TRBV28	-	-	TRBJ1-4	CASSSATNEKLFF	TGTGCCAGCAGTTCTGCAACTAATGAAAAACTGTTTTTT
TRBV6-1	few	TRBD2	TRBJ2-7	CASSEETSGSDEQYF	TGTGCCAGCAGTGAGGAGACTAGCGGGAGTGACGAGCAGTACTTC
TRBV3-1/TRBV3-2	-	TRBD1	TRBJ1-2	CASSHSGGDYGYTF	TGTGCCAGCAGTCATTCAGGGGGCGACTATGGCTACACCTTC
TRBV9	-	TRBD2	TRBJ2-2	CASTPGGAGGGELFF	TGTGCCAGCACCCCCGGGGGGGCCGGGGGCGGGGAGCTGTTTTTT
TRBV28	-	TRBD2	TRBJ2-5	CASRGPGLAGETQYF	TGTGCCAGCAGGGGACCGGGACTAGCGGGAGAGACCCAGTACTTC
TRBV4-1	-	-	TRBJ1-6	CASSQESFYNSPLHF	TGCGCCAGCAGCCAAGAGAGTTTCTATAATTCACCCCTCCACTTT
TRBV7-9	-	-	TRBJ1-6	CASSSGSYNSPLHF	TGTGCCAGCAGCTCGGGCTCCTATAATTCACCCCTCCACTTT
TRBV7-2	medium-sized	TRBD1	TRBJ2-2	CASIFSGTGGRELFF	TGTGCCAGCATCTTCTCCGGGACAGGGGGTAGGGAGCTGTTTTTT
TRBV2	few	TRBD2	TRBJ2-1	CASRYSPAGGLYNEQFF	TGTGCCAGCAGGTACTCACCAGCGGGGGGACTTTACAATGAGCAGTTCTTC
TRBV5-8	-	-	TRBJ1-6	CASSSGMTNSPLHF	TGTGCCAGCAGCTCAGGGATGACTAATTCACCCCTCCACTTT
TRBV4-1	-	-	TRBJ1-2	CASSQEEAGKRGYTF	TGCGCCAGCAGCCAAGAAGAGGCGGGCAAGCGAGGCTACACCTTC
TRBV10-3	-	TRBD1	TRBJ1-1	CAISAVGGQANTEAFF	TGTGCCATCAGTGCTGTCGGGGGACAGGCGAACACTGAAGCTTTCTTT
TRBV23-1	-	-	TRBJ2-7	CASSQSVSWYEQYF	TGCGCCAGCAGTCAATCGGTCAGTTGGTACGAGCAGTACTTC
TRBV7-3	few	TRBD1	TRBJ2-7	CASSEGQGVSYEQYF	TGTGCCAGCAGCGAAGGACAGGGGGTTTCCTACGAGCAGTACTTC
TRBV11-2	-	TRBD1	TRBJ2-5	CASSFTGVRETQYF	TGTGCCAGCAGCTTTACAGGGGTGAGAGAGACCCAGTACTTC
TRBV7-9	-	TRBD1	TRBJ2-7	CASNSGQGYEQYF	TGTGCCAGCAACTCAGGACAGGGCTACGAGCAGTACTTC
TRBV30	-	-	TRBJ1-6	CAWSVAAVSPLHF	TGTGCCTGGAGTGTGGCCGCCGTTTCACCCCTCCACTTT
TRBV6-5	-	-	TRBJ2-3	CASHTRVPDTQYF	TGTGCCAGCCACACCAGGGTGCCAGATACGCAGTATTTT
TRBV5-4	-	TRBD2	TRBJ2-1	CASSSGTSGRAAYNEQFF	TGTGCCAGCAGTTCCGGGACTAGCGGGAGGGCTGCCTACAATGAGCAGTTCTTC
TRBV6-4	-	-	TRBJ1-1	CASRTGHSVNTEAFF	TGTGCCAGCAGAACAGGGCATTCAGTAAACACTGAAGCTTTCTTT
TRBV10-3	-	TRBD2	TRBJ2-1	CAIRPSGGAGGEQFF	TGTGCCATCAGGCCAAGCGGGGGGGCCGGTGGTGAGCAGTTCTTC
TRBV6-5	-	TRBD1	TRBJ2-1	CASTRGQGVDEQFF	TGTGCCAGCACCCGAGGACAGGGGGTCGATGAGCAGTTCTTC
TRBV5-4	-	TRBD1	TRBJ2-7	CASSLGQGKAYEQYF	TGTGCCAGCAGCCTAGGACAGGGGAAAGCCTACGAGCAGTACTTC
TRBV2	once	-	TRBJ2-3	CASSGEYTQYF	TGTGCCAGCAGTGGCGAGTATACGCAGTATTTT
TRBV9	-	-	TRBJ2-3	CASSVGLLTSTDTQYF	TGTGCCAGCAGCGTAGGTCTGTTGACTAGCACAGATACGCAGTATTTT
TRBV28	once	TRBD1	TRBJ2-2	CASSPTRKTGGDTGELFF	TGTGCCAGCAGTCCTACAAGAAAAACAGGGGGCGACACCGGGGAGCTGTTTTTT
TRBV5-1	-	TRBD2	TRBJ2-3	CASSELAGGVTDTQYF	TGCGCCAGCAGCGAACTAGCGGGGGGCGTCACAGATACGCAGTATTTT
TRBV4-1	-	TRBD1	TRBJ2-2	CASSQPAQGSGELFF	TGCGCCAGCAGCCAACCCGCACAGGGGTCCGGGGAGCTGTTTTTT
TRBV28	-	-	TRBJ1-3	CASSLSQGRSSGNTIYF	TGTGCCAGCAGTTTATCACAGGGACGGAGCTCTGGAAACACCATATATTTT
TRBV5-1	-	TRBD2	TRBJ2-1	CASRRGEMDYNEQFF	TGCGCCAGCAGACGGGGGGAGATGGACTACAATGAGCAGTTCTTC
TRBV5-4	-	TRBD1	TRBJ2-5	CASSLPTGKETQYF	TGTGCCAGCAGCTTGCCGACAGGGAAAGAGACCCAGTACTTC
TRBV11-2	-	-	TRBJ2-5	CASSLVGALVETQYF	TGTGCCAGCAGCTTAGTTGGGGCTTTGGTAGAGACCCAGTACTTC